What follows are 23 T cell receptor beta chains derived from one specimen sequenced in a study of blood T cell repertoires in COVID-19. Sequencing was performed with immunoSEQ multiplex PCR; in TCRdb, only in-frame clones are kept and a portion is missing. The sample yields hundreds of thousands of clones, about 84% seen once. Sequencing was done on a sample of PBMCs or T cells enriched from blood (not recorded which). The receptors originated from a woman aged 45-60 years who had recovered from COVID-19.

CDR3 bases: TGTGCCAGCAGCTTTCTGACTAGCGGGAGTGAAGAGACCCAGTACTTC. Translation gives CASSFLTSGSEETQYF. The rearrangement joins TRBV28 to TRBJ2-5; the match to TRBD2 covers 12 bases. The CDR3 loop spans 16 amino acids. Trimming took 6 bases from V and 3 from J; bases not matched to a gene: 8. Germline V lookup: CDR1 MDHEN, CDR2 SYDVKM.

The rearrangement joins TRBV4-2 to TRBJ2-7, with 8 bases lining up with TRBD2. The trim removed 5 bases at V and 4 bases at J, leaving 4 bases unmatched. There are 13 residues in the CDR3. Germline CDR1 is LGHNA and CDR2 is YNFKEQ. The CDR3 DNA follows: TGTGCCAGCAGCTGGGTAGCGGGGTACGAGCAGTACTTC. The encoded protein is CASSWVAGYEQYF.

The sample holds a few counts of this clone. This chain joins TRBV30 and TRBJ1-6, with D uncertain. The CDR3 has 15 amino acids. Per germline, CDR1 GTSNPN and CDR2 SVGIG (reference sequence). The germline V and J ends were trimmed by 0 bases and 7 bases, with 13 bases remaining between them. This chain's CDR3 is CAWSVSRLPNSPLHF. In DNA, the CDR3 is TGTGCCTGGAGTGTGAGCAGACTACCCAATTCACCCCTCCACTTT.

The gene calls are TRBV5-6 and TRBJ2-7; 11 positions agree with TRBD1. The germline CDR1 and CDR2 sequences are SGHDT and YYEEEE. The CDR3 runs 14 residues. Germline trimming cut 5 bases from V and 7 bases from J; bases unmatched to any gene: 8. The CDR3 loop is CASRPGQGAQEQYF. The CDR3 DNA reads TGTGCCAGCAGACCCGGACAGGGGGCTCAAGAGCAGTACTTC.

The V and J genes are TRBV6-4 and TRBJ2-1; D is unclear. The V gene lost 0 bases and the J gene lost 0 bases, with 9 bases spanning the gap. In germline, CDR1 is MRHNA, CDR2 SNTAGT. This CDR3 region has 16 residues. CDR3 loop: CASSDSGSYSYNEQFF. In DNA form, the CDR3 reads TGTGCCAGCAGTGACTCCGGTTCTTACTCCTACAATGAGCAGTTCTTC.

The V gene is TRBV7-2, the J gene TRBJ2-1; TRBD2 is a possible D gene (5 bases). CDR1 SGHTA and CDR2 FQGNSA come from the germline V gene. Trimming took off 0 bases at V and 1 base at J, with 7 bases between the two ends. CDR3 length: 15 amino acids. The CDR3 DNA follows: TGTGCCAGCAGCTTAGCGGGAGCGTCCTACAATGAGCAGTTCTTC. This translates into CASSLAGASYNEQFF. Supplemented by reference TRBV7-2 and TRBJ2-1, the full variable domain reads GAGVSQSPSNKVTEKGKDVELRCDPISGHTALYWYRQSLGQGLEFLIYFQGNSAPDKSGLPSDRFSAERTGGSVSTLTIQRTQQEDSAVYLCASSLAGASYNEQFFGPGTRLTVL.

V usage is TRBV24-1 and J usage is TRBJ2-1, with 10 bases fitting TRBD1. V lost 10 bases and J lost 3; bases outside the gene matches: 2. The CDR3 consists of 13 residues. CDR1 and CDR2 from the germline V gene are KGHDR and SFDVKD. CDR3 in amino acids: CATGQGNYNEQFF. For the CDR3, the DNA is TGTGCCACGGGACAGGGGAACTACAATGAGCAGTTCTTC.

Here the CDR3 DNA reads TGTGCCAGCAGCTCCGAGCCAGGGGGCTCCTACGAGCAGTACTTC. Translated: CASSSEPGGSYEQYF. The rearrangement uses TRBV7-6 and TRBJ2-7; 7 bases are shared with TRBD1. The CDR3 extends over 15 amino acids. Germline-derived CDR1 and CDR2 are SGHVS and FNYEAQ. V dropped 4 bases and J dropped 0; count of bases not matched to a gene: 6.

This chain joins TRBV10-1 and TRBJ2-5; 9 bases map to TRBD2. V shed 3 bases and J 5 bases; nucleotides not matched to a gene: 7. The CDR3 has 15 amino acids. CDR1 and CDR2 (germline): WNHNN, SYGVQD (reference sequence). In DNA, the CDR3 is TGCGCCAGCAGTGAAAGAGCGGGGGGACGGGAGACCCAGTACTTC. Amino acids: CASSERAGGRETQYF.

The chain's CDR3 is CASSLSDRYEQYF. In DNA, the CDR3 is TGTGCCAGCTCACTCTCGGACAGATACGAGCAGTACTTC. This chain links TRBV18 with TRBJ2-7; D is perhaps TRBD1 (6 bases). The CDR3 runs 13 residues. Germline values: CDR1 KGHSH, CDR2 LQKENI. Trimming pared 4 bases from V and 4 bases from J, leaving 11 bases between.

The chain employs TRBV4-3 and TRBJ2-7; TRBD1 is a possible D gene (5 bases). This CDR3 has 15 residues. CDR1 LGHNA and CDR2 YSLEER come from the germline V gene. V was trimmed by 0 bases and J by 2 bases, leaving 11 bases between them. The CDR3 sequence: CASSQEAGMPYEQYF. The CDR3, as DNA: TGCGCCAGCAGCCAAGAGGCAGGGATGCCCTACGAGCAGTACTTC.

The chain employs TRBV28 and TRBJ2-7; D is undetermined. CDR1 and CDR2 (germline): MDHEN, SYDVKM. CDR3 length: 11 residues. V was trimmed by 10 bases and J by 1 base, leaving 8 bases between them. The CDR3 coding sequence is TGTGCCACCAGCAGGTCCTACGAGCAGTACTTC. Its protein product is CATSRSYEQYF.

V usage is TRBV6-5 and J usage is TRBJ2-7, with 8 bases aligning to TRBD1. The CDR3 consists of 14 residues. Trimming at V came to 6 bases and at J to 7 bases, leaving 11 bases not matched to a gene. Germline assignment: CDR1 MNHEY and CDR2 SVGAGI. CDR3 DNA sequence: TGTGCCAGCAGATTGGGCAGGGGGCTTCGAGAGCAGTACTTC. As protein: CASRLGRGLREQYF.

The rearrangement uses TRBV28 and TRBJ1-2; no firm D call. The germline V gene encodes CDR1 MDHEN and CDR2 SYDVKM. The CDR3 length is 12 residues. V was clipped by 10 bases and J by 2 bases, with 11 bases between them. The CDR3 reads CATQSVNYGYTF. The CDR3 region has the DNA TGTGCCACCCAGTCAGTGAACTATGGCTACACCTTC.

This clone appeared a few times. J is TRBJ1-1 and V is TRBV5-1; 7 positions agree with TRBD1. This CDR3 has 13 amino acids. Germline lookup yields CDR1 SGHRS and CDR2 YFSETQ. The V gene end was trimmed by 3 bases and the J gene end by 7 bases; junction bases not matched to a gene: 6. DNA for the CDR3: TGCGCCAGCAGCTCGTCAGGGGGAAGTGAAGCTTTCTTT. Protein product: CASSSSGGSEAFF.

The CDR3: CASSSWDSPYEQYF. DNA of the CDR3: TGTGCCAGCAGCAGTTGGGACAGCCCCTACGAGCAGTACTTC. This chain links TRBV6-5 with TRBJ2-7, with 7 bases fitting TRBD1. V shed 6 bases, J shed 2 bases, and the junction held 7 bases outside the gene matches. CDR1 and CDR2 (germline): MNHEY, SVGAGI. The CDR3 has 14 amino acids.

The rearrangement links TRBV7-9 to TRBJ1-5; the D gene is possibly TRBD1 (6 bases). The CDR3 loop spans 17 amino acids. Trimming took off 3 bases at V and 4 bases at J, with 19 bases between the two ends. Germline CDR1 SEHNR, CDR2 FQNEAQ (reference sequence). The CDR3 region is CASSFSAQQGRNQPQHF. The CDR3 DNA reads TGTGCCAGCAGCTTTTCGGCCCAACAGGGTAGGAATCAGCCCCAGCATTTT.

This clone was recorded once. This rearrangement joins TRBV12-3 or TRBV12-4 to TRBJ1-5, with D unclear. Trimming left V 4 bases short and J 4 bases short, with 8 bases between. This CDR3 is built from 13 residues. CDR3 loop: CASSSQRNQPQHF. The CDR3 DNA reads as TGTGCCAGCAGTTCTCAGAGGAATCAGCCCCAGCATTTT.

This clone was picked up one time. The chain joins TRBV11-2 to TRBJ1-1; D is unclear. Germline-derived CDR1 and CDR2 are SGHAT and FQNNGV. V lost 0 bases and J 10 bases, leaving 18 bases between the germline ends. This CDR3 has 15 amino acids. CDR3 sequence: CASSLEGRSKGGAFF. The CDR3 DNA reads TGTGCCAGCAGCTTAGAGGGCAGGTCGAAAGGAGGAGCTTTCTTT.

V is TRBV2 and J is TRBJ2-1; TRBD2 matches at 7 bases. CDR3 length: 14 residues. V shed 1 base, J shed 9 bases, and the junction held 6 bases outside the gene matches. The germline gives CDR1 SNHLY, CDR2 FYNNEI. The CDR3: CASSEGWGGGEQFF. DNA for the CDR3: TGTGCCAGCAGTGAAGGATGGGGGGGAGGTGAGCAGTTCTTC.

This clone was found once. This chain joins TRBV5-1 and TRBJ1-6; D gene ambiguous. The CDR3 runs to 15 residues. Germline CDR1 reads SGHRS; CDR2 reads YFSETQ. Trimming took off 1 base at V and 6 bases at J, with 11 bases between the two ends. Here the CDR3 DNA reads TGCGCCAGCAGCTTGAACATGGTGGTTAATTCACCCCTCCACTTT. Residues: CASSLNMVVNSPLHF.

In regard to this clone: This specimen includes other DNA sequences encoding the same CDR3. This chain joins TRBV6-2 or TRBV6-3 and TRBJ2-1; TRBD2 aligns across 10 bases. This CDR3 region has 14 residues. The V gene end was trimmed by 2 bases and the J gene end by 5 bases; junction bases not matched to a gene: 0. CDR1 is MNHEY, CDR2 SVGEGT, per germline. Here the CDR3 reads CASSYLAGDNEQFF. The CDR3 region has the DNA TGTGCCAGCAGTTACCTAGCGGGAGACAATGAGCAGTTCTTC.

The table lists this clone with a count of one. The chain recombines TRBV5-1 with TRBJ2-5; weak D call: TRBD1 (6 bases). V lost 5 bases, J lost 1 base, and 9 bases lay in between. The germline V gene has CDR1 SGHRS and CDR2 YFSETQ. The CDR3 spans 13 residues. The CDR3 is CASRQTGQETQYF. CDR3 nucleotide sequence: TGCGCCAGCAGGCAGACAGGCCAAGAGACCCAGTACTTC.